Listed below are T cell receptor beta chains from one sample, sequenced in a study of regulatory T cells in long-lasting Graves disease. TCRdb fed the multiplex PCR reads into MiXCR, producing one record per CDR3 protein. The sample yields hundreds of thousands of distinct CDR3 sequences, roughly 15% seen once. The sample was also reused in another study, on T cells in Graves' hyperthyroidism and ophthalmopathy.

The specimen comprised peripheral blood mononuclear cells (PBMCs), sampled at new diagnosis, from a patient treated with antithyroid drugs. These receptor sequences come from a woman in her 30s with Graves disease. The CDR3 runs from the conserved cysteine through the conserved F or W.

>TRBV10-3|TRBJ2-5
CAISEAFIRTSGPLARETQYF
>TRBV20-1|TRBJ2-7
CSARHGQFSYEQYF
>TRBV19|TRBJ1-4
CASSTNRAGTEKLFF
>TRBV7-8|TRBJ2-7
CASSSTGLPGTYEQYF
>TRBV27|TRBJ1-1
CASSLRNRWTEAFF
>TRBV6-1|TRBJ2-1
CASQADSSYNEQFF
>TRBV28|TRBJ2-1
CASRGGQARPYNEQFF
>TRBV6-1|TRBJ2-7
CASSEAWTSYEQYF
>TRBV7-3|TRBJ2-5
CASSLMPDGSGETQYF
>TRBV6-1|TRBJ2-7
CASSRGTSVTYEQYF
>TRBV20-1|TRBJ1-6
CSAPTFTGPPLHF
>TRBV29-1|TRBJ2-5
CSVGDGKTQYF
>TRBV28|TRBJ2-7
CASSLGSGGSFSYEQYF
>TRBV5-1|TRBJ2-7
CASSLQSPGQGDLEYF
>TRBV20-1|TRBJ2-7
CSATSGTDLYEQYF
>TRBV4-1|TRBJ1-5
CASSLQEGTDQPQHF
>TRBV28|TRBJ1-5
CASSPLSSPQHF
>TRBV10-1|TRBJ2-3
CASGRETDTQYF
>TRBV28|TRBJ2-7
CASSLIAAAYEQYF
>TRBV5-1|TRBJ2-7
CASSPAQEGTYEQYF
>TRBV7-8|TRBJ2-4
CASSLSAKNIQYF
>TRBV12-3/TRBV12-4|TRBJ2-5
CASSFGQGGRETQYF
>TRBV7-8|TRBJ1-4
CASSLRPTKLFF
>TRBV6-5|TRBJ1-1
CASSYGSPVNTEAFF
>TRBV12-3/TRBV12-4|TRBJ2-2
CASSFLPNPNTGELFF
>TRBV6-1|TRBJ1-1
CASSDEQGLPRTEAFF
>TRBV2|TRBJ2-3
CASRGITDTQYF
>TRBV5-5|TRBJ1-2
CASSPQWGTNYGYTF
>TRBV24-1|TRBJ1-2
CATADRRNYGYTF
>TRBV29-1|TRBJ2-3
CSVEFFPGDTQYF
>TRBV29-1|TRBJ2-7
CSVAGATYEQYF
>TRBV2|TRBJ2-5
CASSEVISRERDRETQYF
>TRBV20-1|TRBJ2-3
CSAGTGQSTDTQYF
>TRBV2|TRBJ2-7
CASSEYGRTEQYF
>TRBV11-2|TRBJ1-5
CASSLNRDRIQPQHF
>TRBV10-3|TRBJ2-7
CAISEVGDSASEQYF
>TRBV5-1|TRBJ2-5
CASGHSGTLQETQYF
>TRBV11-2|TRBJ1-5
CASSLDGVQPQHF
>TRBV7-9|TRBJ2-7
CASSLALGQYF
>TRBV5-1|TRBJ2-1
CASSPNGPLAGGYNEQFF
>TRBV24-1|TRBJ2-5
CATSDKTRSHQETQYF
>TRBV7-8|TRBJ1-4
CASSYQGRPTNEKLFF
>TRBV12-3/TRBV12-4|TRBJ1-6
CTSSFGTGSPLHF
>TRBV10-3|TRBJ2-7
CAISDRTSGSYEQYF
>TRBV19|TRBJ1-5
CASHGGGGNQPQHF
>TRBV19|TRBJ2-7
CASSIGGGDWTGGRYEQYF
>TRBV18|TRBJ1-1
CASSPPFGGVNTEAFF
>TRBV4-1|TRBJ2-7
CASSQVVGSSSYEQYF
>TRBV2|TRBJ1-2
CASSRDNYGYTF
>TRBV12-3/TRBV12-4|TRBJ1-1
CASSLGQPRTEAFF
>TRBV30|TRBJ1-1
CACSEGRIPFF
>TRBV4-1|TRBJ2-3
CASSQVQGVPTDTQYF
>TRBV28|TRBJ1-2
CASSLRPPIYTF
>TRBV29-1|TRBJ2-1
CSALGTSGRNEQFF
>TRBV24-1|TRBJ1-1
CATSDAGTGATEAFF
>TRBV7-6|TRBJ2-1
CASSGATYNEQFF
>TRBV11-2|TRBJ2-7
CASSLVPGGDYEQYF
>TRBV7-9|TRBJ1-2
CASSLSYGTGDGYTF
>TRBV20-1|TRBJ1-5
CSAGRPGDRSNQPQHF
>TRBV5-1|TRBJ1-2
CTSSTGQGLGYTF